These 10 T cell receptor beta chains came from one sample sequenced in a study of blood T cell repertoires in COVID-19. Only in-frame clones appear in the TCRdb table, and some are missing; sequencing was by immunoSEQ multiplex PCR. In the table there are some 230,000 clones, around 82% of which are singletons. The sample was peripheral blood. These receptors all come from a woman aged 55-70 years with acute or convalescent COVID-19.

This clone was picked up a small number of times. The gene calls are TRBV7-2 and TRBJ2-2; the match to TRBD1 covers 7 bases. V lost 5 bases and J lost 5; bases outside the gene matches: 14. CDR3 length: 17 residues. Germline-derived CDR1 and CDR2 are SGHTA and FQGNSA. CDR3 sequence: CASSLDETGLSTGELFF. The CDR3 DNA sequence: TGTGCCAGCAGCCTAGACGAGACAGGGTTAAGTACCGGGGAGCTGTTTTTT.

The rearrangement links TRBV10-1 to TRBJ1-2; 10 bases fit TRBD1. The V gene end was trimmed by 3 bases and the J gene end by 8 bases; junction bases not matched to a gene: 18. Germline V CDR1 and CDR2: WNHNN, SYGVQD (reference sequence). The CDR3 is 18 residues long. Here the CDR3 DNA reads TGCGCCAGCAGTGAAATGAGGGACAGGGGTATTCGGGTTTACGGCTACACCTTC. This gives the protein CASSEMRDRGIRVYGYTF.

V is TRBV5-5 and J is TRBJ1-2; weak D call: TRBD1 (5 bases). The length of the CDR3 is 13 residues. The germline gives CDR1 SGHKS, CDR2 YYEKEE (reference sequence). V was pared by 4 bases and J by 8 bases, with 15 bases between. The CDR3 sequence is CASSLRDWTGYTF. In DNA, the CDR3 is TGTGCCAGCAGCCTTCGGGACTGGACAGGCTACACCTTC.

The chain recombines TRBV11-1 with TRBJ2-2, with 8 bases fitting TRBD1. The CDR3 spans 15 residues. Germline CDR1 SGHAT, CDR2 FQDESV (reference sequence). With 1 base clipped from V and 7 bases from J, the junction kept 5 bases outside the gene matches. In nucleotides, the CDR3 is TGTGCCAGCAGCTTAGGGCAGGGGGCCGTCGGGGAGCTGTTTTTT. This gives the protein CASSLGQGAVGELFF. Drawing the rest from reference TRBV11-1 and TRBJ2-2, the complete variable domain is EAEVAQSPRYKITEKSQAVAFWCDPISGHATLYWYRQILGQGPELLVQFQDESVVDDSQLPKDRFSAERLKGVDSTLKIQPAELGDSAMYLCASSLGQGAVGELFFGEGSRLTVL.

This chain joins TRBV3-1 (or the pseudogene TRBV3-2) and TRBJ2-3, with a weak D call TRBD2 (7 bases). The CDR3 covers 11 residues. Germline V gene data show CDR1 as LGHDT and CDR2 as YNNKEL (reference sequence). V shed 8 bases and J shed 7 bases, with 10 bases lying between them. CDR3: CASGGANTQYF. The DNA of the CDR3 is TGTGCCAGCGGGGGGGCGAATACGCAGTATTTT.

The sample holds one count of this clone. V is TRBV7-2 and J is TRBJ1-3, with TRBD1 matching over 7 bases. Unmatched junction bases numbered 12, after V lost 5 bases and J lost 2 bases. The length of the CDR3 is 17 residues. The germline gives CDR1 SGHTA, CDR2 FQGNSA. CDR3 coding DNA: TGTGCCAGCAGCATTGATACAGGGGCTCGCCCTGGAAACACCATATATTTT. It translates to CASSIDTGARPGNTIYF.

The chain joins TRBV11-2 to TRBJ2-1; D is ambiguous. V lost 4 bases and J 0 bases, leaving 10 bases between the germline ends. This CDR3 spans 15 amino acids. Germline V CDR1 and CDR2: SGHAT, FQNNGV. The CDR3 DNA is TGTGCCAGCAGCTCTCGGGTGAGCTCCTACAATGAGCAGTTCTTC. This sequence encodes CASSSRVSSYNEQFF.

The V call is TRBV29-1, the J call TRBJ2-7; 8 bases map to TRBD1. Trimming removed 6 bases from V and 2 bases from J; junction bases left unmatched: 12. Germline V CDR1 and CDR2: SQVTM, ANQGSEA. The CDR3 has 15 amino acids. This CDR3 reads CSVPWGGTGAYEQYF. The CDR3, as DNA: TGCAGCGTCCCCTGGGGCGGGACAGGAGCCTACGAGCAGTACTTC.

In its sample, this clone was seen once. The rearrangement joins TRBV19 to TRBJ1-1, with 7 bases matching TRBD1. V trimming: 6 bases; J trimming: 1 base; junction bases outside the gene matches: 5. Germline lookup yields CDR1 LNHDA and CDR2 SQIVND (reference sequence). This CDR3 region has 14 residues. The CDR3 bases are TGTGCCAGTAGGTCTAACAGGGGGAACACTGAAGCTTTCTTT. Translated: CASRSNRGNTEAFF.

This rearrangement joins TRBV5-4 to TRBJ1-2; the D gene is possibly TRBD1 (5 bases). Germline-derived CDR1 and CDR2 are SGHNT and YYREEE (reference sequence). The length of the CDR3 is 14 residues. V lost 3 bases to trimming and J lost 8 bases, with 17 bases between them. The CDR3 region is CASSSRDKQAGYTF. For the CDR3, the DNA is TGTGCCAGCAGCTCAAGGGATAAACAGGCGGGCTACACCTTC.